What follows is one TCR beta chain and its context. Its antigen remains unknown. TCRdb re-analysed the reads in MiXCR, keeping a single row per CDR3 protein. The sample holds hundreds of thousands of distinct CDR3 sequences, around 31% seen once. The data were taken from a study of T cell repertoires in cytomegalovirus infection. Study summary: Recently identified HLA-C-restricted CMV epitopes were among the peptides used. Public signatures in TCR beta pointed to CMV infection and matching HLA type.

Findings and caveats of the study: Predominance within the ex vivo response was attributable to HLA-C-restricted CMV-specific TCR beta clonotypes. Carriage of CMV together with the relevant HLA was identifiable through cumulative public TCR beta family frequency.

V was pared by 7 bases and J by 1 base, with 7 bases of the junction left unmatched. This CDR3 region has 15 residues. Germline-derived CDR1 and CDR2 are SNHLY and FYNNEI. The specimen was cultured PBMCs, collected from culture after CMV antigen stimulation. The TCR comes from a human donor in good health (CMV status not recorded). Some clones in this sample may be carry-over from other donors' samples. The chain couples TRBV2 to TRBJ2-3; 8 bases fit TRBD2. The CDR3 region is CASTGRSGGTDTQYF. The CDR3 nucleotides read TGTGCCAGCACCGGACGTAGCGGGGGCACAGATACGCAGTATTTT.